Presented here are 17 T cell receptor beta chains from one specimen sequenced in a study of blood T cell repertoires in COVID-19. Assay used: immunoSEQ multiplex PCR; TCRdb lists only in-frame clones, some missing. The sample lists about 190,000 clones; around 89% were seen once. Source material: peripheral blood. These receptors all come from a human donor in a cohort sampled during active COVID-19.

The V gene is TRBV12-5, the J gene TRBJ1-5, with TRBD1 identical over 7 bases. Germline V gives CDR1 LGHNT, CDR2 FRNRAP. The CDR3 is 20 amino acids. V was pared by 4 bases and J by 0 bases, with 18 bases of the junction left unmatched. The CDR3 bases are TGTGCTAGTGGTTGGGAGGTAGAGGACAGGCAAATCCATAGCAATCAGCCCCAGCATTTT. Protein sequence: CASGWEVEDRQIHSNQPQHF.

The chain is built from TRBV5-4 and TRBJ2-7; TRBD1 might be the D (5 bases). Looked up from germline, CDR1 is SGHNT and CDR2 is YYREEE (reference sequence). This CDR3 region has 14 residues. The V gene lost 0 bases and the J gene lost 7 bases, with 14 bases spanning the gap. The CDR3, as DNA: TGTGCCAGCAGCTTGGCAGGGCCTGACGGAGAGCAGTACTTC. Translating it yields CASSLAGPDGEQYF.

The rearrangement links TRBV2 to TRBJ1-2; D gene unclear. The germline gives CDR1 SNHLY, CDR2 FYNNEI. With 0 bases removed from V and 5 bases from J, the gap between germline ends came to 7 bases. The CDR3 is 13 residues long. CDR3 sequence reads: CASSEARLYGYTF. DNA of the CDR3: TGTGCCAGCAGTGAAGCGCGGCTTTATGGCTACACCTTC.

This rearrangement joins TRBV1 to TRBJ2-2; the table assigns TRBD2, which was not confirmed against the DNA. TRBV1 is labeled a pseudogene. The CDR3 is 18 residues long. CDR3 nucleotides: TGCACCAGCAGCCCGACTAGCGGGGGGCAACGGAACACCGGGGAGCTGTTTTTT. Its protein is CTSSPTSGGQRNTGELFF.

This clone was seen more than once but under ten times. The chain recombines TRBV7-9 with TRBJ1-6; D might be TRBD1 (6 bases). The V gene's germline CDR1 is SEHNR and CDR2 FQNEAQ (reference sequence). The CDR3 consists of 14 residues. V was cut by 2 bases and J by 6 bases, with 8 bases left in between. Written as DNA, the CDR3 is TGTGCCAGCAGCTTAAGGACAGTTAATTCACCCCTCCACTTT. This gives the protein CASSLRTVNSPLHF.

The chain carries TRBV29-1 and TRBJ1-1; tentative D call: TRBD1 (6 bases). The length of the CDR3 is 13 residues. Germline V gives CDR1 SQVTM, CDR2 ANQGSEA. V was pared by 7 bases and J by 5 bases, with 17 bases between. The CDR3 nucleotides are TGCAGCGCCCAAAGGAAGGGGGTTACTGAAGCTTTCTTT. It is translated as CSAQRKGVTEAFF.

In this sample, this clone turned up once. This chain links TRBV19 with TRBJ2-3; TRBD1 agrees at 8 bases. The CDR3 length is 15 residues. V was pared by 4 bases and J by 2 bases, with 5 bases of the junction left unmatched. Germline-derived CDR1 and CDR2 are LNHDA and SQIVND (reference sequence). In nucleotides, the CDR3 is TGTGCCAGTAGTAGGCGGGGACAGGTCACAGATACGCAGTATTTT. Protein sequence: CASSRRGQVTDTQYF.

The J gene is TRBJ2-7, the V gene TRBV4-1; 13 bases agree with TRBD2. V gave up 1 base and J gave up 0 bases; unmatched junction bases: 0. The CDR3 has 16 residues. Per the germline V gene, CDR1 is MGHRA and CDR2 is YSYEKL. The CDR3, as DNA: TGCGCCAGCAGCCAAGGGACTAGCGGGGGCTCCTACGAGCAGTACTTC. This sequence encodes CASSQGTSGGSYEQYF.

Here the CDR3 DNA reads TGTGCCAGCAGCTTAGGATTGAGAGGGGGCTCCTACGAGCAGTACTTC. It is translated as CASSLGLRGGSYEQYF. The chain combines TRBV7-2 with TRBJ2-7, with D possibly matching TRBD1 (6 bases). CDR3 length: 16 amino acids. The germline V gene encodes CDR1 SGHTA and CDR2 FQGNSA. The V and J ends lost 1 base and 0 bases respectively, with 13 bases between them.

The chain couples TRBV5-4 to TRBJ2-7; D uncertain. Germline V gives CDR1 SGHNT, CDR2 YYREEE (reference sequence). The V end lost 5 bases, the J end lost 3 bases, and 6 bases lay between the germline ends. The CDR3 length is 11 residues. The CDR3 is CASSRGYEQYF. The DNA for the CDR3 is TGTGCCAGCAGTCGCGGCTACGAGCAGTACTTC.

This chain joins TRBV6-5 and TRBJ2-6, with D perhaps matching TRBD2 (5 bases). The CDR3 is 16 amino acids. Trimming shortened V by 0 bases and J by 4 bases, and 10 bases separated the two germline ends. From germline, CDR1 is MNHEY and CDR2 SVGAGI. In DNA, the CDR3 is TGTGCCAGCAGTTACTCGGTGGGGAGCGGGGCCAACGTCCTGACTTTC. It is translated as CASSYSVGSGANVLTF.

This clone was recorded only once. The rearrangement links TRBV4-3 to TRBJ1-4, with a possible D match to TRBD1 (6 bases). This CDR3 spans 16 amino acids. V was cut by 0 bases and J by 8 bases, with 16 bases left in between. Looked up from germline, CDR1 is LGHNA and CDR2 is YSLEER. CDR3 in DNA: TGCGCCAGCAGCCAAGATGCGGGGGGGGCGCGGGAAAAACTGTTTTTT. Translation gives CASSQDAGGAREKLFF.

This chain links TRBV19 with TRBJ1-2; the match to TRBD1 covers 8 bases. CDR3 size: 17 residues. V dropped 5 bases and J dropped 0; count of bases not matched to a gene: 11. The germline V gene encodes CDR1 LNHDA and CDR2 SQIVND (reference sequence). The CDR3 loop reads CASSPLSTGEANYGYTF. The CDR3 nucleotides read TGTGCCAGTAGTCCCCTATCGACAGGGGAGGCTAACTATGGCTACACCTTC.

V is TRBV7-2 and J is TRBJ2-5; D not resolved. Germline CDR1 reads SGHTA; CDR2 reads FQGNSA. There are 11 residues in the CDR3. Between the trimmed V and J ends, which lost 4 bases and 7 bases, there was a span of 7 bases. The CDR3 spells CASSSSGTQYF. As DNA, the CDR3 is TGTGCCAGCAGCTCTTCGGGGACCCAGTACTTC.

With regard to this clone: The sample contains more than one DNA sequence encoding this CDR3. The chain joins TRBV28 to TRBJ1-2; the match to TRBD1 covers 8 bases. Unmatched junction bases numbered 3, after V lost 5 bases and J lost 4 bases. The CDR3 runs to 13 residues. Germline CDR1 reads MDHEN; CDR2 reads SYDVKM. In DNA, the CDR3 is TGTGCCAGCAGTCGGACAGGGACCTATGGCTACACCTTC. Translation: CASSRTGTYGYTF.

This chain uses TRBV4-3 with TRBJ2-5, with 7 nucleotides matching TRBD2. The CDR3 sequence is 14 residues long. The V gene end was trimmed by 1 base and the J gene end by 2 bases; junction bases not matched to a gene: 1. Germline V gene sequence: CDR1 LGHNA, CDR2 YSLEER. The CDR3 DNA sequence: TGCGCCAGCAGCCAAGCTAGCGGACAAGAGACCCAGTACTTC. Translation: CASSQASGQETQYF.

The gene calls are TRBV10-3 and TRBJ2-1; 8 bases are shared with TRBD1. After removal of 0 bases from V and 3 bases from J, the junction contained 1 base not matched to a gene. The germline V gene encodes CDR1 ENHRY and CDR2 SYGVKD. The CDR3 spans 15 residues. The CDR3 DNA follows: TGTGCCATCAGTGAGTCGGGACAGGACTACAATGAGCAGTTCTTC. It translates to CAISESGQDYNEQFF.